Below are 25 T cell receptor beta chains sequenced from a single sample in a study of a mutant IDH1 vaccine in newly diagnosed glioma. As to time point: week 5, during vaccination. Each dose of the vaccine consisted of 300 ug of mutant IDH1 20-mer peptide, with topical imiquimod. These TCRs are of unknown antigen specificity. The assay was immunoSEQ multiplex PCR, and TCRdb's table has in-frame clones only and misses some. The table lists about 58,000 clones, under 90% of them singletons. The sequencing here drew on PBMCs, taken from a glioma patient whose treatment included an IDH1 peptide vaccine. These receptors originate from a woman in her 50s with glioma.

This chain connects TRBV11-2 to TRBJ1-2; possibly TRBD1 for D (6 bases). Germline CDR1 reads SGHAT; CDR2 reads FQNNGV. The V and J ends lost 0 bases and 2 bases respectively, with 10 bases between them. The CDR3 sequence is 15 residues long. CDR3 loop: CASSLESGANYGYTF. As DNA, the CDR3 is TGTGCCAGCAGCTTAGAGTCAGGGGCAAACTATGGCTACACCTTC.

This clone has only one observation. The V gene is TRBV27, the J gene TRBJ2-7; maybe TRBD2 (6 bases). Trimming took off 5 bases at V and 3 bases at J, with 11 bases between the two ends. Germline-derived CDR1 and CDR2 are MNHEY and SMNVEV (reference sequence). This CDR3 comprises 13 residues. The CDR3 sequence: CASSPSGGYEQYF. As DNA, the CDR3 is TGTGCCAGCAGTCCCTCCGGGGGCTACGAGCAGTACTTC.

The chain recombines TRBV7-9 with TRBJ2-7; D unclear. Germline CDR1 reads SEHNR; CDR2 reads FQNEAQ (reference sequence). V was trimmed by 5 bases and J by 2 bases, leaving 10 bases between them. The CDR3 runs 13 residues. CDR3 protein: CASSLTPPYEQYF. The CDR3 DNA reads TGTGCCAGCAGCCTAACCCCCCCCTACGAGCAGTACTTC.

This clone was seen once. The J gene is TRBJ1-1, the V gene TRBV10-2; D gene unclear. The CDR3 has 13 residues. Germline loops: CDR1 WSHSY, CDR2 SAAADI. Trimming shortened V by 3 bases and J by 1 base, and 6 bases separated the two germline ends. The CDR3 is CASSDNRNTEAFF. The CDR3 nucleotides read TGCGCCAGCAGTGATAACAGGAACACTGAAGCTTTCTTT.

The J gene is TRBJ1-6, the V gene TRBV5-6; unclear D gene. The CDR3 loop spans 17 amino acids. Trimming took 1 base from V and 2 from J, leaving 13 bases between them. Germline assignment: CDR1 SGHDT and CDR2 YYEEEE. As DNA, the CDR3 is TGTGCCAGCAGCTTGAGTGTTGCTTTAACCTATAATTCACCCCTCCACTTT. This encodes CASSLSVALTYNSPLHF.

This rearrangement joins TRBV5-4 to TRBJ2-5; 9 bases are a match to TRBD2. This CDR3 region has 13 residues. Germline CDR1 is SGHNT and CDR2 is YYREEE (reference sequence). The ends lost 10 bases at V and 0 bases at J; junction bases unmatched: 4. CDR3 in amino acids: CAGGGANQETQYF. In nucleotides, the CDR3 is TGTGCCGGCGGGGGGGCTAACCAAGAGACCCAGTACTTC.

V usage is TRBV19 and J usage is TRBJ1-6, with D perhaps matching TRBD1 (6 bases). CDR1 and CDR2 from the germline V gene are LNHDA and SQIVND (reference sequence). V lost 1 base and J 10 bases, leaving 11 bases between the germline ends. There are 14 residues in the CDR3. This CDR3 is CASSIVETGSPLHF. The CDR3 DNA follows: TGTGCCAGTAGTATAGTAGAGACAGGATCACCCCTCCACTTT.

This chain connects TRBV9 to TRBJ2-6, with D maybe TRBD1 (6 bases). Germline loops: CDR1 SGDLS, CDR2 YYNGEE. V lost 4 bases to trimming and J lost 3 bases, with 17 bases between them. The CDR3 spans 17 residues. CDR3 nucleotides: TGTGCCAGCAGCAAGGGAACAGGGATCGTTGGGGCCAACGTCCTGACTTTC. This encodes CASSKGTGIVGANVLTF.

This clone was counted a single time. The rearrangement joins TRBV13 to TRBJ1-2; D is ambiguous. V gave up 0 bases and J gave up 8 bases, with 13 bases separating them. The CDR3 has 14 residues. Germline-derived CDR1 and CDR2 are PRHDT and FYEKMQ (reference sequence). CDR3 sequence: CASSLGRGGQGYTF. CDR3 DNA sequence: TGTGCCAGCAGCTTAGGCCGGGGAGGTCAGGGCTACACCTTC.

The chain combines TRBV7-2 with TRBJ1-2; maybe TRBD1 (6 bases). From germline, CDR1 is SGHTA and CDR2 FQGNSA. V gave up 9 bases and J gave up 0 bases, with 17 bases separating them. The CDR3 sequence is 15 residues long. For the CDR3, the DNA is TGTGCCAGTAACTTGTCGGGGGCGGCTAACTATGGCTACACCTTC. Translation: CASNLSGAANYGYTF.

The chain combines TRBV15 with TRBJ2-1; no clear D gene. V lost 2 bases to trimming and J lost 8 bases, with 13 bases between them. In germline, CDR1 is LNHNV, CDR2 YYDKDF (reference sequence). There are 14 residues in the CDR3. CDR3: CATSRPPRSDEQFF. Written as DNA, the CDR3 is TGTGCCACCAGCAGACCGCCCCGCAGCGATGAGCAGTTCTTC.

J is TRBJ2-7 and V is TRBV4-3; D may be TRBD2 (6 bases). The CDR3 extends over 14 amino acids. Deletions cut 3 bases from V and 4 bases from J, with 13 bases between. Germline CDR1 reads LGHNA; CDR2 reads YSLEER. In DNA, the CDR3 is TGCGCCAGCAGCCATAACTCCGGGACTTACGAGCAGTACTTC. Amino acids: CASSHNSGTYEQYF.

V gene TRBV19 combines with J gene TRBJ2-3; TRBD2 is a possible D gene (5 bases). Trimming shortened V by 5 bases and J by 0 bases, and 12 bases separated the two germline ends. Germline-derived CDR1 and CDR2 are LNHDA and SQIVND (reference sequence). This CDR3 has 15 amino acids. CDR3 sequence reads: CASSLLGGSTDTQYF. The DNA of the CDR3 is TGTGCCAGTAGTTTACTAGGCGGCAGCACAGATACGCAGTATTTT.

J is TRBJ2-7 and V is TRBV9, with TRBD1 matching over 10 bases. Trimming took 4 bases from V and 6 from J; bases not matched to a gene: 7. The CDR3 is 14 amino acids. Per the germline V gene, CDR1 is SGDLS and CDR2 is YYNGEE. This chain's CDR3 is CASSPRTGGGEQYF. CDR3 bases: TGTGCCAGCAGCCCTCGGACAGGGGGAGGCGAGCAGTACTTC. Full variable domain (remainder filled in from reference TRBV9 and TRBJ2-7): DSGVTQTPKHLITATGQRVTLRCSPRSGDLSVYWYQQSLDQGLQFLIQYYNGEERAKGNILERFSAQQFPDLHSELNLSSLELGDSALYFCASSPRTGGGEQYFGPGTRLTVT.

The CDR3 nucleotides are TGTGCCAGCAGCCAAGGGGCCAGTTTCGCTGAAGCTTTCTTT. Its translation: CASSQGASFAEAFF. The rearrangement links TRBV14 to TRBJ1-1; no definite D call. Germline V gene data show CDR1 as SGHDN and CDR2 as FVKESK. Trimming took off 1 base at V and 6 bases at J, with 12 bases between the two ends. The CDR3 is 14 amino acids.

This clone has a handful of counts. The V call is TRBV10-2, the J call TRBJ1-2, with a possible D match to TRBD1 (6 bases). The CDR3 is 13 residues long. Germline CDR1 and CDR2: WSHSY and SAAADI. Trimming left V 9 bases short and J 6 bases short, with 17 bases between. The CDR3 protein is CASTATGGHGYTF. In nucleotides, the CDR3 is TGCGCCAGTACCGCGACAGGAGGGCATGGCTACACCTTC.

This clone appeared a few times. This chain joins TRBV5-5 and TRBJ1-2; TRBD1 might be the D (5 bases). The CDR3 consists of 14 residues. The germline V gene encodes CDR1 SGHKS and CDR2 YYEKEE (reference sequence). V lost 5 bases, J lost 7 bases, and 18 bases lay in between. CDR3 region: CASSLSDGGSGYTF. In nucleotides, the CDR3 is TGTGCCAGCAGTTTATCGGACGGGGGGAGTGGCTACACCTTC.

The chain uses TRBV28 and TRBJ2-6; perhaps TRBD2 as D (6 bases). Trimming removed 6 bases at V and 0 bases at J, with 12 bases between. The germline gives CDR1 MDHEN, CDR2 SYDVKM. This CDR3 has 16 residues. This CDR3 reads CASSTAGISGANVLTF. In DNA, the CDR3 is TGTGCCAGCAGCACGGCGGGGATCTCTGGGGCCAACGTCCTGACTTTC.

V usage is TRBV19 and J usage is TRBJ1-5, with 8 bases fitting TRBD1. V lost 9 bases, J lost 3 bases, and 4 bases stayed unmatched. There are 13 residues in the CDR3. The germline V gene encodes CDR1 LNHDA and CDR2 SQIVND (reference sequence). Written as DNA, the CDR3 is TGTGCCAGCTTGACAGGGGACAATCAGCCCCAGCATTTT. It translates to CASLTGDNQPQHF.

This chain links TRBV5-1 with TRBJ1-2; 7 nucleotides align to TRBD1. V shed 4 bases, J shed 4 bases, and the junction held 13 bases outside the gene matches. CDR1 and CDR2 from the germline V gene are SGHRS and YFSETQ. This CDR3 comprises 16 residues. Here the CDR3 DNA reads TGCGCCAGCAGCCCCGGGGGCACAGGGGCCTTCTATGGCTACACCTTC. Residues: CASSPGGTGAFYGYTF.

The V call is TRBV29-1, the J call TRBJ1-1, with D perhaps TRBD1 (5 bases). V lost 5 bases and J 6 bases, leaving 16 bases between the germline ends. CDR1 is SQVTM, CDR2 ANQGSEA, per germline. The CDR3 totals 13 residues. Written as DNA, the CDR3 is TGCAGCGTTCAAAGCCCAGGGAGCGCTGAAGCTTTCTTT. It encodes CSVQSPGSAEAFF.

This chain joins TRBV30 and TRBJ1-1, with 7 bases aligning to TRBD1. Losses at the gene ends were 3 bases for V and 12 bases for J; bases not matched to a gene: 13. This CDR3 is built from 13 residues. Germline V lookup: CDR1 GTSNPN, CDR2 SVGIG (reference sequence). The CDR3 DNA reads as TGTGCCTGGAGCCCCGAGGGGAGGGGGCAACCTTTCTTT. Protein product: CAWSPEGRGQPFF.

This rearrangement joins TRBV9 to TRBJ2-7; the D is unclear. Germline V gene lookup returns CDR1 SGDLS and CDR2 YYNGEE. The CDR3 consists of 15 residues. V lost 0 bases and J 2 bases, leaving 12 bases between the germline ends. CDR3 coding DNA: TGTGCCAGCAGCGTAGGGGCAGGAGCTCCCTACGAGCAGTACTTC. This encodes CASSVGAGAPYEQYF.

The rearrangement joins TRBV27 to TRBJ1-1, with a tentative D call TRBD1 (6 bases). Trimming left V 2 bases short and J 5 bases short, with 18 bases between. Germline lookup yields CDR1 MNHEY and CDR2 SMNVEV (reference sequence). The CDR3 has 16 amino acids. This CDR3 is CASSLVTGLGKTEAFF. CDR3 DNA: TGTGCCAGCAGTTTAGTAACAGGGCTAGGGAAAACTGAAGCTTTCTTT.

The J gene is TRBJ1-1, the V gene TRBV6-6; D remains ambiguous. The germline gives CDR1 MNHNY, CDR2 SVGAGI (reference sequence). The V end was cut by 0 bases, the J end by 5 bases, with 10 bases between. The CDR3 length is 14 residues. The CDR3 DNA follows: TGTGCCAGCAGTTACTCCCTGGAAGGAACTGAAGCTTTCTTT. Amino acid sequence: CASSYSLEGTEAFF.